This T cell receptor (beta chain) originates from a study of identical twins. TCRdb reprocessed the 5' RACE reads with MiXCR, giving one entry per CDR3 protein. The sample consists of 400,000 to 550,000 distinct CDR3 sequences, approximately 25% of them appearing once. This CDR3 is 16 amino acids long. The V gene's germline CDR1 is SGHRS and CDR2 YFSETQ. V was cut by 0 bases and J by 3 bases, with 13 bases left in between. The sample was also reused in another study, on T cells expressing NK-cell markers. From that second work: According to the study, TCR beta repertoires originated from sorted CD3+CD56+NKG2C+, CD3+CD56+NKG2C- and CD3+CD56-NKG2C+ T cells.

Material: CD4+ T cells sorted from blood. This clonotype was obtained from a woman between 18 and 29 years old in good health. The rearrangement links TRBV5-1 to TRBJ2-1; no firm D call. CDR3 residues: CASSLAPSRYYNEQFF. CDR3 bases: TGCGCCAGCAGCTTGGCCCCCTCAAGATACTACAATGAGCAGTTCTTC.